These 30 T cell receptor beta chains were all obtained from the same sample, sequenced in a study of blood T cell repertoires in COVID-19. TCRdb keeps only in-frame clones here, not all; method: immunoSEQ multiplex PCR. The data hold roughly 68,000 clones, with less than 90% observed a single time. Sequencing used peripheral blood. The receptors here all came from a man aged 45 to 65 with active COVID-19.

The chain couples TRBV13 to TRBJ1-2, with D possibly matching TRBD1 (5 bases). Germline CDR1 reads PRHDT; CDR2 reads FYEKMQ (reference sequence). V was cut by 6 bases and J by 0 bases, with 8 bases left in between. The CDR3 runs to 13 residues. CDR3 coding DNA: TGTGCCAGCAGTGCGACAGCTAACTATGGCTACACCTTC. Translated: CASSATANYGYTF.

There are a few counts of this clone. The chain recombines TRBV2 with TRBJ1-1; D may be TRBD1 (6 bases). Germline lookup yields CDR1 SNHLY and CDR2 FYNNEI. Trimming removed 6 bases from V and 1 base from J, with 15 bases in between. The CDR3 has 15 residues. The CDR3 here is CASRLIKQGNTEAFF. The DNA for the CDR3 is TGTGCCAGCAGGCTTATTAAACAGGGGAACACTGAAGCTTTCTTT.

This clone was seen more than once but under ten times. This chain uses TRBV11-2 with TRBJ2-7; 7 bases map to TRBD1. The CDR3 has 12 amino acids. Per germline, CDR1 SGHAT and CDR2 FQNNGV. The V segment lost 5 bases and the J segment 4 bases; nucleotides outside the gene matches: 2. CDR3 loop: CASSRDRYEQYF. In nucleotides, the CDR3 is TGTGCCAGCAGCCGGGACAGATACGAGCAGTACTTC.

This chain connects TRBV6-1 to TRBJ1-2; D is unclear. This CDR3 region has 14 residues. V lost 2 bases and J lost 7, with 14 bases in between. Per the germline V gene, CDR1 is MNHNS and CDR2 is SASEGT. The CDR3, as DNA: TGTGCCAGCAGTGAATCTTGGGCCTCGGTTGGCTACACCTTC. This codes for CASSESWASVGYTF.

This clone came up a few times. The rearrangement links TRBV19 to TRBJ1-5; tentative D call: TRBD1 (5 bases). CDR1 and CDR2 (germline): LNHDA, SQIVND (reference sequence). The length of the CDR3 is 15 residues. Trimming stripped 6 bases from V and 0 bases from J, with 12 bases between. In DNA, the CDR3 is TGTGCCAGTAGGCACCAGGGTTCTAGCAATCAGCCCCAGCATTTT. This encodes CASRHQGSSNQPQHF.

This rearrangement joins TRBV6-5 to TRBJ2-1, with D tentatively TRBD2 (6 bases). The CDR3 is 14 amino acids. Trimming took 6 bases from V and 2 from J, leaving 11 bases between them. Germline loops: CDR1 MNHEY, CDR2 SVGAGI. The CDR3 spells CASRALAPYNEQFF. The CDR3 bases are TGTGCCAGCAGGGCGCTAGCGCCCTACAATGAGCAGTTCTTC.

The chain has TRBV9 and TRBJ1-1; 7 bases are a match to TRBD1. Trimming at V came to 7 bases and at J to 1 base, leaving 4 bases not matched to a gene. The CDR3 length is 13 residues. Per the germline V gene, CDR1 is SGDLS and CDR2 is YYNGEE. CDR3 nucleotide sequence: TGTGCCAGCGGTCCAGGGGGGAACACTGAAGCTTTCTTT. Its translation is CASGPGGNTEAFF.

The chain carries TRBV5-5 and TRBJ1-3; 9 bases are shared with TRBD1. Germline lookup yields CDR1 SGHKS and CDR2 YYEKEE (reference sequence). V gave up 5 bases and J gave up 0 bases; unmatched junction bases: 6. The CDR3 sequence is 16 residues long. The CDR3 protein is CASSWGTGNSGNTIYF. The CDR3 DNA is TGTGCCAGCAGTTGGGGGACAGGGAACTCTGGAAACACCATATATTTT.

This chain links TRBV7-2 with TRBJ1-2; 7 bases match TRBD1. CDR1 and CDR2 from the germline V gene are SGHTA and FQGNSA. This CDR3 is 15 amino acids long. With V trimmed by 5 bases and J by 6 bases, 12 bases remained unmatched. This CDR3 is CASSPPGTATNGYTF. CDR3 in DNA: TGTGCCAGCAGCCCCCCCGGGACAGCGACCAATGGCTACACCTTC. The full variable domain, completed using reference TRBV7-2 and TRBJ1-2, is GAGVSQSPSNKVTEKGKDVELRCDPISGHTALYWYRQSLGQGLEFLIYFQGNSAPDKSGLPSDRFSAERTGGSVSTLTIQRTQQEDSAVYLCASSPPGTATNGYTFGSGTRLTVV.

The chain links TRBV6-5 to TRBJ1-3, with a tentative D call TRBD1 (6 bases). The germline V gene encodes CDR1 MNHEY and CDR2 SVGAGI. The CDR3 contains 16 residues. V dropped 2 bases and J dropped 8 bases, with 19 bases sitting between them. CDR3 DNA: TGTGCCAGCAGTTACCGACAGGACCCCTCAGGGGACACCATATATTTT. Protein: CASSYRQDPSGDTIYF.

The chain links TRBV7-9 to TRBJ2-5, with 8 bases lining up with TRBD1. The junction had 10 bases not matched to a gene; V was cut back by 5 bases and J by 2 bases. Germline-derived CDR1 and CDR2 are SEHNR and FQNEAQ (reference sequence). The CDR3 has 16 amino acids. The DNA for the CDR3 is TGTGCCAGCAGCCCCCCTCAGGGGGCGGGGCAAGAGACCCAGTACTTC. It is translated as CASSPPQGAGQETQYF.

In this sample, this clone turned up a few times. The chain combines TRBV7-2 with TRBJ2-1, with D maybe TRBD2 (6 bases). The CDR3 spans 15 residues. The germline V gene encodes CDR1 SGHTA and CDR2 FQGNSA. Deletions cut 6 bases from V and 8 bases from J, with 20 bases between. This chain's CDR3 is CASRSLAQYGDEQFF. In DNA form, the CDR3 reads TGTGCCAGCAGGTCACTAGCCCAGTATGGCGATGAGCAGTTCTTC.

The CDR3 protein is CASTLSGELFF. CDR3 bases: TGTGCCAGCACCCTATCCGGGGAGCTGTTTTTT. The chain uses TRBV6-5 and TRBJ2-2, with D uncertain. V lost 7 bases, J lost 6 bases, and 6 bases lay in between. The V gene's germline CDR1 is MNHEY and CDR2 SVGAGI. This CDR3 region has 11 residues.

The chain combines TRBV29-1 with TRBJ2-1, with D hard to call. CDR3 length: 13 amino acids. From germline, CDR1 is SQVTM and CDR2 ANQGSEA. The V end lost 5 bases, the J end lost 0 bases, and 8 bases lay between the germline ends. This chain's CDR3 is CSVLTASYNEQFF. DNA for the CDR3: TGCAGCGTTCTCACAGCCTCCTACAATGAGCAGTTCTTC.

The chain couples TRBV5-1 to TRBJ2-5; D is unresolved. Between the trimmed V and J ends, which lost 0 bases and 5 bases, there was a span of 8 bases. This CDR3 contains 13 residues. In germline, CDR1 is SGHRS, CDR2 YFSETQ. The CDR3: CASSLAPAETQYF. In DNA, the CDR3 is TGCGCCAGCAGCTTGGCCCCCGCGGAGACCCAGTACTTC.

This clone has more than one count but fewer than ten. This sequence joins TRBV6-5 and TRBJ2-7; D might be TRBD1 (6 bases). Trimming removed 0 bases from V and 4 bases from J, with 7 bases in between. Germline V lookup: CDR1 MNHEY, CDR2 SVGAGI. CDR3 length: 13 amino acids. DNA for the CDR3: TGTGCCAGCAGTTACTCCCAGGGGTACGAGCAGTACTTC. Amino acid sequence: CASSYSQGYEQYF.

The chain couples TRBV9 to TRBJ2-1; possibly TRBD1 for D (6 bases). The CDR3 has 15 amino acids. Trimming cost V 0 bases and J 4 bases, with 11 bases left between them. Germline CDR1 SGDLS, CDR2 YYNGEE. CDR3 in DNA: TGTGCCAGCAGCGTAGGGGGGACACTATACAATGAGCAGTTCTTC. Its protein product is CASSVGGTLYNEQFF.

The chain is built from TRBV5-1 and TRBJ2-7; D gene uncertain. This CDR3 has 15 amino acids. With 0 bases removed from V and 0 bases from J, the gap between germline ends came to 10 bases. From germline, CDR1 is SGHRS and CDR2 YFSETQ. CDR3 in DNA: TGCGCCAGCAGCTTGGACGGAGCTAACTCCTACGAGCAGTACTTC. This gives the protein CASSLDGANSYEQYF.

The chain employs TRBV3-1 (or the pseudogene TRBV3-2) and TRBJ1-3; 7 nucleotides line up with TRBD1. V shed 5 bases, J shed 2 bases, and the junction held 6 bases outside the gene matches. Germline CDR1 and CDR2: LGHDT and YNNKEL (reference sequence). The length of the CDR3 is 15 residues. The CDR3 protein is CASSAAGTAGNTIYF. The CDR3 nucleotides read TGTGCCAGCAGCGCCGCTGGGACAGCTGGAAACACCATATATTTT.

This rearrangement joins TRBV5-1 to TRBJ2-5; 9 nucleotides align to TRBD2. The germline V gene has CDR1 SGHRS and CDR2 YFSETQ. This CDR3 spans 15 amino acids. V was pared by 4 bases and J by 3 bases, with 7 bases of the junction left unmatched. The CDR3 is CASSVTSGGKETQYF. CDR3 bases: TGCGCCAGCAGCGTGACTAGCGGAGGGAAAGAGACCCAGTACTTC.

The chain combines TRBV21-1 with TRBJ2-3; the table's D call, TRBD2, was not checked against the DNA. TRBV21-1 is assigned pseudogene status. The CDR3 consists of 17 residues. CDR3 region: CASSKIGLAPLTDTQYF. CDR3 nucleotides: TGTGCCAGCAGCAAGATCGGACTAGCCCCCCTCACAGATACGCAGTATTTT.

The chain couples TRBV2 to TRBJ2-7, with 9 bases that match TRBD1. The germline CDR1 and CDR2 sequences are SNHLY and FYNNEI. The CDR3 consists of 13 residues. With V trimmed by 10 bases and J by 2 bases, 6 bases remained unmatched. DNA for the CDR3: TGTGCCACAACAGGGGGCCTACCCTACGAGCAGTACTTC. Its protein is CATTGGLPYEQYF.

The chain joins TRBV29-1 to TRBJ2-2, with 7 bases that match TRBD1. The CDR3 runs to 15 residues. The trim removed 4 bases at V and 0 bases at J, leaving 5 bases unmatched. CDR1 SQVTM and CDR2 ANQGSEA come from the germline V gene. CDR3 region: CSVAGTAANTGELFF. The CDR3 nucleotides read TGCAGCGTTGCGGGGACAGCCGCGAACACCGGGGAGCTGTTTTTT.

V is TRBV19 and J is TRBJ2-1, with 10 bases matching TRBD2. The CDR3 is 15 amino acids. V was clipped by 5 bases and J by 3 bases; unmatched bases: 4. Germline CDR1 reads LNHDA; CDR2 reads SQIVND (reference sequence). The CDR3 reads CASSRSGRDYNEQFF. The CDR3 DNA sequence: TGTGCCAGTAGTCGCAGCGGGAGGGACTACAATGAGCAGTTCTTC.

The chain's CDR3 is CASAPGRALTDTQYF. In DNA form, the CDR3 reads TGTGCCAGCGCCCCGGGCAGGGCCCTCACAGATACGCAGTATTTT. V is TRBV2 and J is TRBJ2-3; possible D gene TRBD1, 5 bases. Germline V lookup: CDR1 SNHLY, CDR2 FYNNEI. The CDR3 length is 15 residues. Trimming took 8 bases from V and 2 from J, leaving 17 bases between them. The full variable domain, completed using reference TRBV2 and TRBJ2-3, is EPEVTQTPSHQVTQMGQEVILRCVPISNHLYFYWYRQILGQKVEFLVSFYNNEISEKSEIFDDQFSVERPDGSNFTLKIRSTKLEDSAMYFCASAPGRALTDTQYFGPGTRLTVL.

The CDR3 reads CASSFVSGVTGELFF. CDR3 DNA: TGTGCCAGCAGCTTCGTTTCAGGGGTCACCGGGGAGCTGTTTTTT. The V gene is TRBV7-9, the J gene TRBJ2-2; the D gene is possibly TRBD1 (6 bases). The germline CDR1 and CDR2 sequences are SEHNR and FQNEAQ (reference sequence). This CDR3 has 15 amino acids. Trimming left V 3 bases short and J 4 bases short, with 12 bases between.

This chain connects TRBV3-1 (or the pseudogene TRBV3-2) to TRBJ2-7, with D possibly being TRBD2 (6 bases). Germline V gene sequence: CDR1 LGHDT, CDR2 YNNKEL (reference sequence). The CDR3 has 14 residues. The V and J ends lost 0 bases and 6 bases respectively, with 12 bases between them. CDR3 sequence: CASSQEGLNPEQYF. The CDR3 bases are TGTGCCAGCAGCCAAGAGGGACTCAACCCCGAGCAGTACTTC.

This clone was recorded once. The CDR3 spells CASIPRQGGTGELFF. DNA for the CDR3: TGTGCCAGCATCCCGCGGCAGGGAGGGACCGGGGAGCTGTTTTTT. This rearrangement joins TRBV6-5 to TRBJ2-2; 7 nucleotides agree with TRBD2. Germline CDR1 is MNHEY and CDR2 is SVGAGI. The junction had 10 bases not matched to a gene; V was cut back by 7 bases and J by 5 bases. CDR3 length: 15 residues.

The chain couples TRBV5-1 to TRBJ2-7, with 9 bases aligning to TRBD1. Per the germline V gene, CDR1 is SGHRS and CDR2 is YFSETQ. The J segment lost 4 bases and the V segment lost 4 bases, leaving 3 bases of the junction unmatched. The CDR3 is made up of 13 amino acids. CDR3 coding DNA: TGCGCCAGCAGCGTGACAGGGGGATACGAGCAGTACTTC. It specifies CASSVTGGYEQYF.

The chain recombines TRBV4-2 with TRBJ1-4, with TRBD1 identical over 7 bases. Germline loops: CDR1 LGHNA, CDR2 YNFKEQ. Germline trimming cut 0 bases from V and 0 bases from J; bases unmatched to any gene: 4. The CDR3 extends over 17 amino acids. The CDR3 sequence is CASSQDWTGATNEKLFF. The CDR3 nucleotides are TGTGCCAGCAGCCAAGATTGGACAGGTGCAACTAATGAAAAACTGTTTTTT.